This T cell receptor (beta chain) derives from a study of neurological immune-mediated disorders. Across the whole study: Of the multiple sclerosis patients, roughly 35 in total, roughly 30 were relapsing-remitting and 3 were secondary progressive. General study findings and limits: None of the CDR3 amino acid sequences of expanded clones recurred across subjects, suggesting private repertoires in all groups.

This CDR3 is 16 amino acids long. V shed 5 bases and J 4 bases; nucleotides not matched to a gene: 10. Germline V CDR1 and CDR2: SEHNR, FQNEAQ (reference sequence). This clonotype was detected many times. As yet, its antigen is unknown. The cDNA was synthesized by 5'RACE incorporating 10-nucleotide random UMIs. In TCRdb, the 5' RACE reads were re-called with MiXCR into one record per CDR3 protein. The sample consists of roughly 40,000 distinct CDR3 sequences, roughly 2.5% of them appearing once. This receptor was identified in a man aged 50 or older with multiple sclerosis. What was sequenced was PBMCs. This sequence joins TRBV7-9 and TRBJ1-1; 10 nucleotides line up with TRBD1. The CDR3 region has the DNA TGTGCCAGCAGCCTATCGGGACAGGGGAGGAGCACTGAAGCTTTCTTT. It specifies CASSLSGQGRSTEAFF.